Sequencing of this T cell receptor beta chain was carried out in a study of vaccination effects on CD4 cells after COVID-19. General study findings and limits: Convalescent patients in the study were few, and early post-infection timepoints were absent. In the late period after vaccination, infection- and vaccine-induced clones contracted markedly.

This table comes from immunoSEQ multiplex PCR, and its TCRdb copy is limited to in-frame clones, with some not included. This sample has 55,000 to 75,000 clones, with 70% to 80% found just once. Before sequencing, viral peptide pools were used by the ViraFEST assay to expand antigen-specific CD4+ T cells. On roughly day 10 of culture, CD4+ T cells were separated out. The study found no prior SARS-CoV-2 infection in the vaccine recipients, who tested negative for nucleocapsid antibodies. The culture medium for a few million PBMC per well included 8.5 to 10 IU/ml IL-2 and 9 to 10 ug/ml peptides. Looked up from germline, CDR1 is KGHDR and CDR2 is SFDVKD. The V and J ends lost 4 bases and 3 bases respectively, with 11 bases between them. CDR3 length: 14 amino acids. With regard to this clone: What it recognizes is unknown.

This clonotype was obtained from a human donor who received a COVID-19 vaccine. The sequencing used CD4+ T cells from PBMCs cultured with HCoV-NL63 spike peptides, collected before COVID-19 vaccination. V gene TRBV24-1 combines with J gene TRBJ1-2, with unresolved D. CDR3: CATSDLDGHYGYTF. CDR3 sequence (DNA): TGTGCCACCAGTGACTTGGACGGTCACTATGGCTACACCTTC.